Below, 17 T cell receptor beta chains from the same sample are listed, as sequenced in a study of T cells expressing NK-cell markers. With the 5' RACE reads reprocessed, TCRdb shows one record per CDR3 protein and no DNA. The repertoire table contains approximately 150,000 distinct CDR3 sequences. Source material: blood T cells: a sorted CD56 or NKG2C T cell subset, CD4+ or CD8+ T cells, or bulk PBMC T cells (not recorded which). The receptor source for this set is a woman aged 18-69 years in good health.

The CDR3 is CAWGPGGDTQYF. J is TRBJ2-3 and V is TRBV30; TCRdb reports TRBD1, a call that lacks DNA to check it against. The germline CDR1 and CDR2 sequences are GTSNPN and SVGIG (reference sequence). This CDR3 is 12 amino acids long. The whole variable domain, filled in from reference TRBV30 and TRBJ2-3, reads SQTIHQWPATLVQPVGSPLSLECTVEGTSNPNLYWYRQAAGRGLQLLFYSVGIGQISSEVPQNLSASRPQDRQFILSSKKLLLSDSGFYLCAWGPGGDTQYFGPGTRLTVL.

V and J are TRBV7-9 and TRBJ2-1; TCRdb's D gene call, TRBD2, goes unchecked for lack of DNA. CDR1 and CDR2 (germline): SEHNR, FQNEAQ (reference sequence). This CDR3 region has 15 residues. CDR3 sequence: CASSLALAGYNEQFF.

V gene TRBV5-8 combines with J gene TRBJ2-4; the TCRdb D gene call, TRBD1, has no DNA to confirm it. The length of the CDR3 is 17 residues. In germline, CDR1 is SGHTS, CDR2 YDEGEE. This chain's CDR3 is CASSHRDGRLAKNIQYF.

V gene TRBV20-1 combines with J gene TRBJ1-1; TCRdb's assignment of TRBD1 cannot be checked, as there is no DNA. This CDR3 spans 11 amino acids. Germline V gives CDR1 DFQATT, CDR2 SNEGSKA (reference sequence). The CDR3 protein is CSARGRDEAFF.

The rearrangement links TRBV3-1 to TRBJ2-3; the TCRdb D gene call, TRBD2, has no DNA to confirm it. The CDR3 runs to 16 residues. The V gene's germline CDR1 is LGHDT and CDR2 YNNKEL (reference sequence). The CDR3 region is CASSQEGGRRTDTQYF.

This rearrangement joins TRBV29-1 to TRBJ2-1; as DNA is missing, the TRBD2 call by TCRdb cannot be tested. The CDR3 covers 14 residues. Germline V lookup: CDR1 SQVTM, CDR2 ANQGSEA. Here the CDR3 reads CSVDKAGVHNEQFF.

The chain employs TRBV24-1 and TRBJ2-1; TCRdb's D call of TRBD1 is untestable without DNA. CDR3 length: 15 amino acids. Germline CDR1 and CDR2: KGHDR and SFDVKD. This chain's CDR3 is CATSGRPLTGNEQFF.

The CDR3 region is CASKGGLNTEAFF. The chain has TRBV4-2 and TRBJ1-1; TCRdb indicates TRBD1, and absent DNA this call remains unverified. In germline, CDR1 is LGHNA, CDR2 YNFKEQ. This CDR3 region has 13 residues.

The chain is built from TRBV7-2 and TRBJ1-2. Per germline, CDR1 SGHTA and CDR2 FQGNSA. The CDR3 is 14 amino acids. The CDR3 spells CASSGGTAVTGYTF.

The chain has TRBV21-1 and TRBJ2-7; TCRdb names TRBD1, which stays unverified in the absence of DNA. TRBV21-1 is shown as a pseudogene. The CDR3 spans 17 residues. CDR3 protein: CASVQGIGRENVYEQYF.

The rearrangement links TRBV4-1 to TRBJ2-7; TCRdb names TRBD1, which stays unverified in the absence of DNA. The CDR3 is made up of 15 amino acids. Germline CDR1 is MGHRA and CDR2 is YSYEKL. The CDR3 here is CASSQVDRGHDEQYF.

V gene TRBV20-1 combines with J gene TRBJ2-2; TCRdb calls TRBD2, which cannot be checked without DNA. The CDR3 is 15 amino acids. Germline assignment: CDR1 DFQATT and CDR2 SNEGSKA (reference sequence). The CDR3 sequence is CSAYLAPSNTGELFF.

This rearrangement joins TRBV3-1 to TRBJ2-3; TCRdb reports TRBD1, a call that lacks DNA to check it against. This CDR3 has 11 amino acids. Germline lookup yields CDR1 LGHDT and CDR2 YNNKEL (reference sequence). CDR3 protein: CASSTRDTQYF.

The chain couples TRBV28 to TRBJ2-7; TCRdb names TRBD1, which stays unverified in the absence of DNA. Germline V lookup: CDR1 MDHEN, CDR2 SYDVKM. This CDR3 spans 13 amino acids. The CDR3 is CASSAADRSEQYF.

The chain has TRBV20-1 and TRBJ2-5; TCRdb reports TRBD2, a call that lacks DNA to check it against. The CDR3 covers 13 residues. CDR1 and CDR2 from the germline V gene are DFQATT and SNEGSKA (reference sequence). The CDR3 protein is CSGSGGGQETQYF.

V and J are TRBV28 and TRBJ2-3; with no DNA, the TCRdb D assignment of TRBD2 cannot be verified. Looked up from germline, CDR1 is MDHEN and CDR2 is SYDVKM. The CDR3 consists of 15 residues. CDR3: CATNLAAASTDTQYF.

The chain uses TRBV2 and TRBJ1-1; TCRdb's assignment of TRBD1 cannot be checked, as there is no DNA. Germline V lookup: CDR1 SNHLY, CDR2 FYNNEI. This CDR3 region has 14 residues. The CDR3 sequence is CASRGREGNTEAFF. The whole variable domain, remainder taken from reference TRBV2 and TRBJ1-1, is EPEVTQTPSHQVTQMGQEVILRCVPISNHLYFYWYRQILGQKVEFLVSFYNNEISEKSEIFDDQFSVERPDGSNFTLKIRSTKLEDSAMYFCASRGREGNTEAFFGQGTRLTVV.